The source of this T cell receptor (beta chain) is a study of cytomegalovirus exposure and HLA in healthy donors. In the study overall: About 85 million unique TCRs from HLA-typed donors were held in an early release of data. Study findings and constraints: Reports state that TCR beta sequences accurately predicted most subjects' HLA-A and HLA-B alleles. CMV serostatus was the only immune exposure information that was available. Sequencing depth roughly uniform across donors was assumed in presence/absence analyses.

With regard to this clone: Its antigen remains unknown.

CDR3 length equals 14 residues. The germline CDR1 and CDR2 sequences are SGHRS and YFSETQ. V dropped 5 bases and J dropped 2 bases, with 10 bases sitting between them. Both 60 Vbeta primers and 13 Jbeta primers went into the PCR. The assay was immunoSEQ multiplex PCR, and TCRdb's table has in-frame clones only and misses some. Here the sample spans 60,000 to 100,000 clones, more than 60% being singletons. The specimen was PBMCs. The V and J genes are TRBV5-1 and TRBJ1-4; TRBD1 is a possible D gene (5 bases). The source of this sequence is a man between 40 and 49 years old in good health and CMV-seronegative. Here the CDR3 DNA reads TGCGCCAGCAGGCGGGGGACGACTAATGAAAAACTGTTTTTT. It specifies CASRRGTTNEKLFF.